Listed here are 20 T cell receptor beta chains from one sample, sequenced in a study of tumor-infiltrating lymphocytes in localized non-small cell lung cancer. Assay: immunoSEQ multiplex PCR; the TCRdb copy retains only in-frame clones and omits some. The table lists 15,000 to 20,000 clones, around 72% of them singletons. The sample was lung tumor tissue. These receptors were collected from a human donor with non-small cell lung cancer.

The J gene is TRBJ1-4, the V gene TRBV5-4; a weak D match, TRBD1 (6 bases). This CDR3 is 14 amino acids long. Germline V gene data show CDR1 as SGHNT and CDR2 as YYREEE (reference sequence). V lost 1 base and J 7 bases, leaving 11 bases between the germline ends. DNA for the CDR3: TGTGCCAGCAGCTTGACAGGGAACCCTGAAAAACTGTTTTTT. Translating gives CASSLTGNPEKLFF.

V is TRBV7-9 and J is TRBJ2-3, with D tentatively TRBD1 (6 bases). Germline V gene sequence: CDR1 SEHNR, CDR2 FQNEAQ (reference sequence). V was shortened by 5 bases and J by 3 bases, with 15 bases between the two germline ends. The CDR3 length is 15 residues. The CDR3 DNA sequence: TGTGCCAGCAGCAAAGAACAGGGTACTACAGATACGCAGTATTTT. Protein: CASSKEQGTTDTQYF.

The DNA for the CDR3 is TGCGCCAGCAGCCTATTGGCTAGCGGAAAATACGAGCAGTACTTC. Translation: CASSLLASGKYEQYF. The gene calls are TRBV4-1 and TRBJ2-7; TRBD2 aligns across 7 bases. V was pared by 4 bases and J by 4 bases, with 10 bases of the junction left unmatched. The CDR3 sequence is 15 residues long. Germline loops: CDR1 MGHRA, CDR2 YSYEKL.

V usage is TRBV10-3 and J usage is TRBJ1-1, with D unresolved. Germline V gene lookup returns CDR1 ENHRY and CDR2 SYGVKD. Trimming left V 3 bases short and J 10 bases short, with 9 bases between. This CDR3 contains 11 residues. The CDR3 spells CAISEGLGAFF. CDR3 nucleotide sequence: TGTGCCATCAGTGAAGGATTGGGAGCTTTCTTT.

This chain joins TRBV27 and TRBJ2-7; 7 bases map to TRBD1. The V gene end was trimmed by 6 bases and the J gene end by 1 base; junction bases not matched to a gene: 12. The germline gives CDR1 MNHEY, CDR2 SMNVEV (reference sequence). The CDR3 runs 16 residues. This chain's CDR3 is CASSPLIEGQSYEQYF. DNA for the CDR3: TGTGCCAGCAGCCCCCTTATTGAGGGACAGTCCTACGAGCAGTACTTC.

This clone was seen just once. The chain links TRBV27 to TRBJ1-1; D ambiguous. CDR1 is MNHEY, CDR2 SMNVEV, per germline (reference sequence). V was trimmed by 0 bases and J by 1 base, leaving 9 bases between them. This CDR3 has 15 amino acids. The DNA for the CDR3 is TGTGCCAGCAGTTTATCGGGGAGGGCGAACACTGAAGCTTTCTTT. It yields the protein CASSLSGRANTEAFF.

The chain carries TRBV5-4 and TRBJ1-6; 11 nucleotides line up with TRBD1. Per germline, CDR1 SGHNT and CDR2 YYREEE (reference sequence). The CDR3 extends over 14 amino acids. After removal of 3 bases from V and 7 bases from J, the junction contained 0 bases not matched to a gene. This chain's CDR3 is CASSWDRGNSPLHF. The DNA of the CDR3 is TGTGCCAGCAGCTGGGACAGGGGGAATTCACCCCTCCACTTT.

The rearrangement joins TRBV15 to TRBJ2-7; 10 bases agree with TRBD2. The J segment lost 5 bases and the V segment lost 2 bases, leaving 9 bases of the junction unmatched. CDR1 is LNHNV and CDR2 is YYDKDF in the germline V gene (reference sequence). The CDR3 sequence is 16 residues long. The CDR3 reads CATSRFRLAGVNEQYF. The CDR3 DNA is TGTGCCACCAGCAGATTTAGGCTAGCGGGAGTCAACGAGCAGTACTTC.

V usage is TRBV7-2 and J usage is TRBJ2-5; no reliable D call. This CDR3 has 12 residues. Germline CDR1 SGHTA, CDR2 FQGNSA. Trimming removed 4 bases at V and 2 bases at J, with 5 bases between. The chain's CDR3 is CASSSGQETQYF. As DNA, the CDR3 is TGTGCCAGCAGCTCCGGTCAAGAGACCCAGTACTTC.

The gene calls are TRBV29-1 and TRBJ2-5; D gene ambiguous. The CDR3 runs to 11 residues. Germline CDR1 and CDR2: SQVTM and ANQGSEA. V was trimmed by 5 bases and J by 4 bases, leaving 8 bases between them. The CDR3 sequence is CSVPVGETQYF. The DNA of the CDR3 is TGCAGCGTTCCAGTTGGAGAGACCCAGTACTTC.

V and J are TRBV28 and TRBJ1-5; perhaps TRBD1 as D (5 bases). The V gene's germline CDR1 is MDHEN and CDR2 SYDVKM. Trimming cost V 4 bases and J 3 bases, with 7 bases left between them. The CDR3 length is 13 residues. CDR3 amino acids: CASSWGLNQPQHF. The CDR3 DNA sequence: TGTGCCAGCAGTTGGGGACTCAATCAGCCCCAGCATTTT.

This CDR3 reads CASSLNFANEQYF. CDR3 nucleotide sequence: TGTGCCAGCAGCTTAAATTTCGCAAACGAGCAGTACTTC. The V call is TRBV7-9, the J call TRBJ2-7; D call uncertain. CDR1 is SEHNR and CDR2 is FQNEAQ in the germline V gene (reference sequence). The ends were cut back, 2 bases at V and 5 bases at J, with 10 bases in the middle. The CDR3 length is 13 residues.

This clone was recorded only once. CDR3 in amino acids: CASSLAMGEKLFF. The CDR3 DNA is TGTGCCAGCAGCTTAGCCATGGGTGAAAAACTGTTTTTT. V gene TRBV11-2 combines with J gene TRBJ1-4; D gene unclear. CDR3 length: 13 amino acids. Germline CDR1 is SGHAT and CDR2 is FQNNGV. Between the trimmed V and J ends, which lost 1 base and 7 bases, there was a span of 7 bases.

The chain links TRBV5-6 to TRBJ1-1; TRBD1 matches 7 bases. V dropped 0 bases and J dropped 2; count of bases not matched to a gene: 7. Per germline, CDR1 SGHDT and CDR2 YYEEEE. The CDR3 has 16 residues. The CDR3 bases are TGTGCCAGCAGCTTGGGACAGGGAATTTTAAACACTGAAGCTTTCTTT. Its translation: CASSLGQGILNTEAFF.

This clone was seen only once. The chain carries TRBV5-1 and TRBJ1-4; D possibly corresponds to TRBD1 (5 bases). The ends were cut back, 1 base at V and 4 bases at J, with 11 bases in the middle. Germline lookup yields CDR1 SGHRS and CDR2 YFSETQ. The CDR3 is 15 residues long. The CDR3 region is CASSLIGDRNEKLFF. In nucleotides, the CDR3 is TGCGCCAGCAGCTTGATAGGGGATCGTAATGAAAAACTGTTTTTT.

This clone was counted between two and nine times. The V call is TRBV7-9, the J call TRBJ2-1; weak D call: TRBD2 (5 bases). V dropped 2 bases and J dropped 9 bases, with 14 bases sitting between them. The CDR3 is made up of 14 amino acids. Germline assignment: CDR1 SEHNR and CDR2 FQNEAQ (reference sequence). This CDR3 is CASSLSWGVAEQFF. For the CDR3, the DNA is TGTGCCAGCAGCTTATCGTGGGGAGTGGCTGAGCAGTTCTTC.

The gene calls are TRBV5-1 and TRBJ2-7; D may correspond to TRBD1 or TRBD2 (5 bases each). Germline CDR1 is SGHRS and CDR2 is YFSETQ. This CDR3 is built from 12 residues. V lost 5 bases and J lost 2, with 8 bases in between. CDR3 region: CASRRGTYEQYF. DNA for the CDR3: TGCGCCAGCAGGAGGGGTACCTACGAGCAGTACTTC.

V and J are TRBV6-1 and TRBJ1-3; D not certain. The CDR3 is 14 amino acids. Trimming stripped 3 bases from V and 3 bases from J, with 9 bases between. Per the germline V gene, CDR1 is MNHNS and CDR2 is SASEGT. The CDR3 here is CASSEAVYGNTIYF. DNA for the CDR3: TGTGCCAGCAGTGAGGCAGTGTATGGAAACACCATATATTTT.

V usage is TRBV2 and J usage is TRBJ1-6; a weak D match, TRBD1 (6 bases). The CDR3 is 16 residues long. Germline CDR1 is SNHLY and CDR2 is FYNNEI. Trimming pared 5 bases from V and 7 bases from J, leaving 18 bases between. The CDR3 DNA sequence: TGTGCCAGCAGTCCCGGGACACCTTCAAGGAATTCACCCCTCCACTTT. It encodes CASSPGTPSRNSPLHF.

This chain joins TRBV19 and TRBJ2-5; no clear D gene. Germline loops: CDR1 LNHDA, CDR2 SQIVND (reference sequence). The CDR3 is made up of 11 amino acids. V lost 3 bases and J 1 base, leaving 0 bases between the germline ends. CDR3 residues: CASSIQETQYF. For the CDR3, the DNA is TGTGCCAGTAGTATCCAAGAGACCCAGTACTTC.